These T cell receptor beta chains were read from a single sample in a study of shared clonotypes between healthy human individuals. TCRdb keeps only in-frame clones here, not all; method: immunoSEQ multiplex PCR. There are 2.3 million or so clones in the sample; over 85% occur only once, and under 0.45% lies in the top ten. Source material: naive CD4+ T cells from PBMCs. These receptors were collected from a man aged 18 to 29 in good health. Some clones in this sample may be carry-over from other donors' samples. The CDR3 runs from the conserved cysteine through the conserved F or W. The order of the fields is D gene, J gene, clone size, V gene, CDR3 protein, CDR3 DNA. D genes are given only for firm matches. For some rows the clone size is stated as once, few or many, or as a class when expanded; others skip it.

>NA|TRBJ1-1|NA|TRBV18
CASSTAGRANTEAFF
TGTGCCAGCTCAACAGCAGGAAGAGCGAACACTGAAGCTTTCTTT
>TRBD2|TRBJ2-2|NA|TRBV11-2
CASSPSGGTGELFF
TGTGCCAGCAGCCCTAGCGGTGGCACCGGGGAGCTGTTTTTT
>NA|TRBJ1-1|NA|TRBV11-2
CASSLADAGWNTEAFF
TGTGCCAGCAGCTTAGCAGATGCCGGTTGGAACACTGAAGCTTTCTTT
>NA|TRBJ2-6|NA|TRBV25-1
CASSEPNSGANVLTF
TGTGCCAGCAGTGAACCCAACTCTGGGGCCAACGTCCTGACTTTC
>TRBD1|TRBJ1-4|NA|TRBV18
CASSSTGGANEKLFF
TGTGCCAGCTCATCAACAGGGGGAGCTAATGAAAAACTGTTTTTT
>NA|TRBJ2-1|NA|TRBV7-2
CASSSGLYNEQFF
TGTGCCAGCAGCTCAGGACTGTACAATGAGCAGTTCTTC
>NA|TRBJ1-2|NA|TRBV5-8
CASSLVGNTNYGYTF
TGTGCCAGCAGCTTGGTCGGCAACACTAACTATGGCTACACCTTC
>NA|TRBJ1-2|NA|TRBV28
CASSLPAALRDGYTF
TGTGCCAGCAGCCTACCTGCCGCGCTTAGGGATGGCTACACCTTC
>NA|TRBJ1-3|NA|TRBV7-9
CASSQHQELGNTIYF
TGTGCCAGCAGTCAACACCAGGAGTTAGGAAACACCATATATTTT
>NA|TRBJ1-2|NA|TRBV27
CASSFGGLGGYTF
TGTGCCAGCAGTTTCGGGGGCCTAGGCGGCTACACCTTC
>TRBD2|TRBJ2-7|NA|TRBV5-6
CASRGLAGAYEQYF
TGTGCCAGCAGGGGACTAGCGGGAGCCTACGAGCAGTACTTC
>TRBD2|TRBJ2-7|NA|TRBV11-3
CASSEGLAGLGEQYF
TGTGCCAGCAGCGAGGGACTAGCGGGACTCGGCGAGCAGTACTTC
>NA|TRBJ2-6|NA|TRBV5-8
CASSLTVARTWANVLTF
TGTGCCAGCAGCTTAACAGTCGCCCGAACCTGGGCCAACGTCCTGACTTTC
>TRBD2|TRBJ2-3|NA|TRBV6-5
CASRSGTPPDTQYF
TGTGCCAGCAGAAGCGGGACGCCTCCAGATACGCAGTATTTT
>TRBD1|TRBJ1-1|NA|TRBV7-9
CASSPGTGGDAFF
TGTGCCAGCAGCCCCGGGACAGGGGGCGACGCTTTCTTT
>NA|TRBJ2-5|once|TRBV5-1
CASSLGSGETQYF
TGCGCCAGCAGCTTGGGCAGTGGAGAGACCCAGTACTTC
>TRBD1|TRBJ2-1|NA|TRBV7-9
CASRNTGDSYNEQFF
TGTGCCAGCAGGAACACAGGGGACTCCTACAATGAGCAGTTCTTC
>TRBD1|TRBJ1-1|NA|TRBV20-1
CSASRGNEAFF
TGCAGTGCTAGCAGGGGGAATGAAGCTTTCTTT
>NA|TRBJ2-5|NA|TRBV11-2
CASSFAGQETQYF
TGTGCCAGCAGCTTCGCCGGCCAGGAGACCCAGTACTTC
>NA|TRBJ1-5|NA|TRBV7-8
CASSRLRAGNQPQHF
TGTGCCAGCAGCCGCTTAAGGGCGGGGAATCAGCCCCAGCATTTT
>NA|TRBJ1-5|NA|TRBV7-2
CASSLGFTDQPQHF
TGTGCCAGCAGCTTAGGGTTTACCGATCAGCCCCAGCATTTT
>NA|TRBJ2-2|NA|TRBV11-2
CASTQWDNTGELFF
TGTGCCAGCACCCAGTGGGATAACACCGGGGAGCTGTTTTTT
>TRBD1|TRBJ1-3|NA|TRBV4-2
CASRGQGMDGNTIYF
TGTGCCAGTCGGGGACAGGGGATGGACGGAAACACCATATATTTT
>NA|TRBJ2-2|once|TRBV10-2
CASSRDLSTGELFF
TGCGCCAGCAGTCGGGACTTAAGCACCGGGGAGCTGTTTTTT
>TRBD2|TRBJ2-2|NA|TRBV15
CATSRDGLDGGELFF
TGTGCCACCAGCAGAGACGGACTAGACGGCGGGGAGCTGTTTTTT
>TRBD2|TRBJ2-3|NA|TRBV11-2
CASSLKPGGSSTDTQYF
TGTGCCAGCAGCTTAAAGCCGGGAGGCTCTAGCACAGATACGCAGTATTTT
>NA|TRBJ2-1|NA|TRBV18
CASSLLLAGILYNEQFF
TGTGCCAGCTCACTCCTTCTGGCAGGGATCCTTTACAATGAGCAGTTCTTC
>NA|TRBJ2-3|NA|TRBV5-1
CASSGRGSTQYF
TGCGCCAGCAGCGGGAGGGGGAGTACGCAGTATTTT
>NA|TRBJ1-2|NA|TRBV5-6
CASSLAGFYGYTF
TGTGCCAGCAGCTTGGCCGGATTCTATGGCTACACCTTC
>TRBD1|TRBJ2-7|NA|TRBV28
CASSSSGTGVYEQYF
TGTGCCAGCAGTTCATCCGGGACAGGGGTCTACGAGCAGTACTTC
>TRBD1|TRBJ2-7|NA|TRBV9
CASSAGQGAFAYEQYF
TGTGCCAGCAGCGCCGGACAGGGGGCGTTCGCCTACGAGCAGTACTTC
>NA|TRBJ1-1|NA|TRBV9
CASSVAQFNTEAFF
TGTGCCAGCAGCGTAGCACAGTTTAACACTGAAGCTTTCTTT
>TRBD1|TRBJ1-2|NA|TRBV7-2
CASSLDRGDGYTF
TGTGCCAGCAGCTTAGACAGGGGAGATGGCTACACCTTC
>NA|TRBJ1-6|NA|TRBV10-3
CAISESSNSPLHF
TGTGCCATCAGTGAGTCCAGCAATTCACCCCTCCACTTT
>NA|TRBJ2-7|NA|TRBV27
CASSNRGTPPDEQYF
TGTGCCAGCAGTAACCGCGGGACGCCACCCGACGAGCAGTACTTC
>NA|TRBJ1-1|NA|TRBV15
CATSRDHRTRSTEAFF
TGTGCCACCAGCAGAGATCACCGGACAAGGTCTACTGAAGCTTTCTTT
>TRBD1|TRBJ1-4|NA|TRBV5-1
CASSLGGNNGNEKLFF
TGCGCCAGCAGCTTAGGGGGCAACAACGGTAATGAAAAACTGTTTTTT
>NA|TRBJ2-7|NA|TRBV15
CATSRAAQSSYEQYF
TGTGCCACCAGCAGAGCGGCCCAGAGCTCCTACGAGCAGTACTTC
>NA|TRBJ2-6|NA|TRBV30
CAWSVLGRLRSGANVLTF
TGTGCCTGGAGTGTACTGGGCAGGTTGCGCTCTGGGGCCAACGTCCTGACTTTC
>NA|TRBJ1-5|NA|TRBV28
CATQGRLNQPQHF
TGTGCCACCCAAGGACGGCTCAATCAGCCCCAGCATTTT
>TRBD1|TRBJ1-2|NA|TRBV7-9
CASSPPQGASAGYTF
TGTGCCAGCAGTCCACCTCAGGGGGCGAGTGCTGGCTACACCTTC
>NA|TRBJ1-1|NA|TRBV7-3
CASSPYQGRDTEAFF
TGTGCCAGCAGCCCATACCAGGGCAGGGACACTGAAGCTTTCTTT
>TRBD1|TRBJ1-1|NA|TRBV5-1
CASSLKQGFSFTEAFF
TGCGCCAGCAGCTTGAAACAGGGGTTTAGTTTCACTGAAGCTTTCTTT
>TRBD2|TRBJ2-3|NA|TRBV18
CASSPQTSGSTDTQYF
TGTGCCAGCTCACCTCAGACTAGCGGGAGTACAGATACGCAGTATTTT
>NA|TRBJ2-1|NA|TRBV19
CASSPGVVNEQFF
TGTGCCAGTAGCCCTGGGGTAGTCAATGAGCAGTTCTTC
>TRBD1|TRBJ2-7|NA|TRBV7-6
CASSSGTGWWEQYF
TGTGCCAGCAGCTCCGGGACAGGGTGGTGGGAGCAGTACTTC
>TRBD2|TRBJ2-7|NA|TRBV28
CASIKGIPGLVGEQYF
TGTGCCAGCATAAAAGGAATCCCGGGACTAGTCGGGGAGCAGTACTTC
>TRBD1|TRBJ1-1|NA|TRBV6-5
CASRAQGAGGTFF
TGTGCCAGCAGGGCACAGGGGGCTGGTGGAACTTTCTTT
>NA|TRBJ1-1|NA|TRBV18
CASSPPDFQGTEAFF
TGTGCCAGCTCACCACCGGACTTTCAGGGCACTGAAGCTTTCTTT
>TRBD1|TRBJ1-2|NA|TRBV5-4
CASSFGQGATGYTF
TGTGCCAGCAGCTTTGGCCAGGGGGCCACTGGCTACACCTTC